These 14 T cell receptor beta chains were sequenced from one sample in a study of T-cell reconstitution after alpha-beta-depleted transplantation in children. Unique molecular identifiers were incorporated when the TCRbeta library was constructed. MiXCR was run by TCRdb on the PCR reads, yielding one entry per CDR3 protein. Of around 490,000 distinct CDR3 sequences listed, about an eighth are singletons. Specimen: PBMCs, mostly from graft donor cells, collected 180 days after TCRalphabeta/CD19-depleted stem cell transplant. Receptors were obtained from a female patient between 2 and 15 years old who had a stem cell transplant for aplastic anemia, so the T cells may come from the graft donor.

By share, this clonotype ranks as large. The rearrangement uses TRBV29-1 and TRBJ2-1, with no clear D. Per the germline V gene, CDR1 is SQVTM and CDR2 is ANQGSEA. This CDR3 region has 13 residues. V lost 5 bases and J lost 2, with 10 bases in between. CDR3 sequence: CSVYYSTYNEQFF. Written as DNA, the CDR3 is TGCAGCGTTTACTACTCTACCTACAATGAGCAGTTCTTC.

The J gene is TRBJ1-1, the V gene TRBV7-6; D might be TRBD1 (5 bases). The CDR3 loop spans 13 amino acids. The germline V gene encodes CDR1 SGHVS and CDR2 FNYEAQ. Trimming pared 3 bases from V and 8 bases from J, leaving 13 bases between. The CDR3 sequence: CASSLGGAYEAFF. The CDR3 nucleotides are TGTGCCAGCAGCTTGGGGGGTGCCTACGAAGCTTTCTTT.

This clonotype was recorded a few times. The genes are TRBV20-1 and TRBJ1-4; the match to TRBD1 covers 7 bases. The CDR3 loop spans 15 amino acids. The trim removed 5 bases at V and 6 bases at J, leaving 12 bases unmatched. CDR1 is DFQATT and CDR2 is SNEGSKA in the germline V gene (reference sequence). CDR3 DNA: TGCAGTGCTGCGACAGGGCTGGGGGGGTATGAAAAACTGTTTTTT. It translates to CSAATGLGGYEKLFF.

The CDR3 sequence: CASSGQGSSYNEQFF. The CDR3 coding sequence is TGTGCCAGCAGCGGACAGGGAAGCTCCTACAATGAGCAGTTCTTC. The chain couples TRBV7-9 to TRBJ2-1; 8 positions agree with TRBD1. Germline V CDR1 and CDR2: SEHNR, FQNEAQ (reference sequence). This CDR3 spans 15 amino acids. V was pared by 5 bases and J by 0 bases, with 3 bases of the junction left unmatched.

The rearrangement uses TRBV11-1 and TRBJ2-2, with 10 positions matching TRBD1. V lost 7 bases, J lost 1 base, and 12 bases stayed unmatched. There are 18 residues in the CDR3. Germline CDR1 reads SGHAT; CDR2 reads FQDESV (reference sequence). The CDR3 DNA reads as TGTGCCAGCAACGACAGGGGGCAACTGAGAAGGAACACCGGGGAGCTGTTTTTT. This translates into CASNDRGQLRRNTGELFF.

This chain links TRBV9 with TRBJ2-2; D is perhaps TRBD2 (5 bases). Germline V gene data show CDR1 as SGDLS and CDR2 as YYNGEE. Trimming stripped 0 bases from V and 0 bases from J, with 12 bases between. The CDR3 has 17 residues. The DNA of the CDR3 is TGTGCCAGCAGCGTAGACGTTGCGGGCCCGAACACCGGGGAGCTGTTTTTT. Its protein is CASSVDVAGPNTGELFF.

This rearrangement joins TRBV7-2 to TRBJ2-3; 10 bases agree with TRBD1. The CDR3 sequence is 17 residues long. V was clipped by 5 bases and J by 3 bases; unmatched bases: 11. The germline V gene has CDR1 SGHTA and CDR2 FQGNSA. The CDR3 DNA reads as TGTGCCAGCAGCCAGAGTGACAGGGGGCCCTTAACAGATACGCAGTATTTT. It codes for CASSQSDRGPLTDTQYF.

This clonotype was counted only a few times. The chain carries TRBV28 and TRBJ1-5; a weak D match, TRBD1 (6 bases). The CDR3 length is 15 residues. Looked up from germline, CDR1 is MDHEN and CDR2 is SYDVKM. Trimming took 4 bases from V and 1 from J, leaving 11 bases between them. In DNA form, the CDR3 reads TGTGCCAGCAGTTGGTGGGGGCAGAGCAATCAGCCCCAGCATTTT. It codes for CASSWWGQSNQPQHF.

This clonotype was counted between two and nine times. The J gene is TRBJ1-2, the V gene TRBV5-1; the D gene is possibly TRBD1 (5 bases). CDR3 length: 16 residues. V lost 0 bases, J lost 7 bases, and 19 bases lay in between. CDR1 and CDR2 (germline): SGHRS, YFSETQ. CDR3 coding DNA: TGCGCCAGCAGCTTGGATGAAACTAACAGGAGAGGTGGCTACACCTTC. This translates into CASSLDETNRRGGYTF.

This sequence joins TRBV18 and TRBJ2-7; the match to TRBD1 covers 10 bases. V was pared by 4 bases and J by 7 bases, with 7 bases of the junction left unmatched. The germline gives CDR1 KGHSH, CDR2 LQKENI. The CDR3 has 14 amino acids. Here the CDR3 DNA reads TGTGCCAGCTCACGGGACAGGGGCCCTTTGGAGCAGTACTTC. It is translated as CASSRDRGPLEQYF.

The J gene is TRBJ1-6, the V gene TRBV6-5; no firm D call. This CDR3 spans 13 amino acids. Trimming removed 4 bases from V and 14 bases from J, with 15 bases in between. Germline V lookup: CDR1 MNHEY, CDR2 SVGAGI. The CDR3 loop reads CASSSPLHSALHF. The CDR3 DNA reads TGTGCCAGCAGTTCACCCCTCCATTCGGCCCTCCACTTT.

The V call is TRBV7-9, the J call TRBJ2-2; 7 bases agree with TRBD1. The V segment lost 2 bases and the J segment 4 bases; nucleotides outside the gene matches: 10. The CDR3 length is 17 residues. Germline values: CDR1 SEHNR, CDR2 FQNEAQ (reference sequence). This CDR3 is CASSLYRGGKVTGELFF. Here the CDR3 DNA reads TGTGCCAGCAGCTTATACCGAGGGGGCAAGGTCACCGGGGAGCTGTTTTTT.

Here the CDR3 DNA reads TGTGCCAGCAGTTACTCAGTCCAGGCCTCCGGGACAGGGCCTCAGCCCCAGCATTTT. It encodes CASSYSVQASGTGPQPQHF. The chain recombines TRBV6-2 or TRBV6-3 with TRBJ1-5, with TRBD1 matching over 9 bases. V trimming: 0 bases; J trimming: 6 bases; junction bases outside the gene matches: 15. Per the germline V gene, CDR1 is MNHEY and CDR2 is SVGEGT. The CDR3 is 19 residues long.

At least ten counts were recorded for this clonotype. The chain links TRBV12-3 or TRBV12-4 to TRBJ2-1, with D possibly being TRBD2 (5 bases). With 6 bases removed from V and 8 bases from J, the gap between germline ends came to 17 bases. This CDR3 contains 14 residues. This CDR3 reads CASSPPRGTHEQFF. CDR3 nucleotide sequence: TGTGCCAGCAGCCCCCCCCGGGGTACTCATGAGCAGTTCTTC.